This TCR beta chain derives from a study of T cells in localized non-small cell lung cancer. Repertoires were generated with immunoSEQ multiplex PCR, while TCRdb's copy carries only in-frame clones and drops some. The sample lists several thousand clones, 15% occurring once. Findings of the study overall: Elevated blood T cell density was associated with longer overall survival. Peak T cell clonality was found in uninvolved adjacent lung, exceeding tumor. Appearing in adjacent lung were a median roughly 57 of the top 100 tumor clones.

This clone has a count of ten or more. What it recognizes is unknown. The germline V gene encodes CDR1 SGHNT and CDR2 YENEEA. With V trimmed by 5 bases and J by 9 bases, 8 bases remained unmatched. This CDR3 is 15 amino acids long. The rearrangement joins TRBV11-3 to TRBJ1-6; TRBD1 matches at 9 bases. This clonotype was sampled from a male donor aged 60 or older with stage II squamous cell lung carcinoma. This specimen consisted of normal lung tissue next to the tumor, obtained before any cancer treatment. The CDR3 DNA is TGTGCCAGCAGCGCGGCCGGGACAGGGCTTTCACCCCTCCACTTT. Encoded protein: CASSAAGTGLSPLHF.